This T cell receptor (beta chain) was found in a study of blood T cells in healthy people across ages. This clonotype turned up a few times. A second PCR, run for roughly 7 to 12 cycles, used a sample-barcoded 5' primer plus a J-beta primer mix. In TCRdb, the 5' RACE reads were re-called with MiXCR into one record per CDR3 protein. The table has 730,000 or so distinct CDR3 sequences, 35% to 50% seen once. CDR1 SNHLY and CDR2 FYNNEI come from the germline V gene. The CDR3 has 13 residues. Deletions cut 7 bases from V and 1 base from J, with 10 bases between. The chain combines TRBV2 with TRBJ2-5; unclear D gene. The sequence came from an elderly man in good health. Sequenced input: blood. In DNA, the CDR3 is TGTGCCAGCAATTTTCTGGGCCAAGAGACCCAGTACTTC. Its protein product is CASNFLGQETQYF.